A selection of T cell receptor beta chains follows, all from one sample in a study of graft-versus-host responses after intestinal transplantation. Method: immunoSEQ multiplex PCR; TCRdb's copy keeps in-frame clones and lacks some. The sample yields approximately 97,000 clones, roughly 90% seen once. Antigens of these TCRs are unknown. Material: unstimulated CD8+ T cells sorted from spleen or lymph node cells, obtained before transplant. All receptors come from a human donor who was the organ donor for an intestinal transplant. Both conserved end residues are part of each CDR3. A D gene is named only where the DNA matches it firmly. The size of a clone is reported for some rows only, either as once, few or many, or as a class for expanded clones.

J | size | V | D | CDR3 | DNA
TRBJ2-7 | once | TRBV5-4 | TRBD1 | CASSLGTGPEQYF | TGTGCCAGCAGCCTCGGGACAGGGCCCGAGCAGTACTTC
TRBJ2-6 | . | TRBV27 | TRBD1 | CASRPTGGAGGANVLTF | TGTGCCAGCAGGCCTACAGGGGGCGCGGGTGGGGCCAACGTCCTGACTTTC
TRBJ2-1 | once | TRBV5-5 | . | CASSSGAYNEQFF | TGTGCCAGCAGCTCCGGGGCCTACAATGAGCAGTTCTTC
TRBJ2-7 | . | TRBV10-1 | TRBD1 | CASLSIRGFDEQYF | TGCGCCAGCCTATCCATCAGGGGGTTCGACGAGCAGTACTTC
TRBJ2-1 | once | TRBV13 | . | CASSTGYYNEQFF | TGTGCCAGCAGTACAGGGTATTACAATGAGCAGTTCTTC
TRBJ2-1 | . | TRBV28 | . | CASSFGDNEQFF | TGTGCCAGCAGTTTCGGGGACAATGAGCAGTTCTTC
TRBJ2-3 | . | TRBV6-1 | TRBD1 | CASSERQGPDTQYF | TGTGCCAGCAGTGAGCGACAGGGCCCCGATACGCAGTATTTT
TRBJ2-1 | . | TRBV7-3 | TRBD2 | CASSILAGAYNEQFF | TGTGCCAGCAGCATTCTAGCGGGAGCCTACAATGAGCAGTTCTTC
TRBJ1-1 | . | TRBV7-6 | . | CASSSSQGRNTEAFF | TGTGCCAGCAGCTCATCCCAGGGGAGGAACACTGAAGCTTTCTTT
TRBJ1-3 | . | TRBV7-6 | TRBD1 | CASSPSYGTGGPPAYSGNTIYF | TGTGCCAGCAGCCCATCGTACGGGACAGGGGGCCCCCCCGCCTACTCTGGAAACACCATATATTTT
TRBJ2-6 | . | TRBV4-1 | TRBD1 | CASSQRDRVGANVLTF | TGCGCCAGCAGCCAGCGAGACAGGGTCGGGGCCAACGTCCTGACTTTC
TRBJ2-7 | once | TRBV10-3 | TRBD2 | CATLAGEGEQYF | TGTGCCACCCTAGCGGGAGAGGGGGAGCAGTACTTC
TRBJ1-1 | once | TRBV7-2 | . | CASSLAGVAFF | TGTGCCAGCAGCTTGGCAGGGGTAGCTTTCTTT
TRBJ1-2 | once | TRBV19 | . | CASSLQESTLYGYTF | TGTGCCAGTAGTTTACAGGAATCCACCCTCTATGGCTACACCTTC
TRBJ1-4 | . | TRBV15 | TRBD1 | CATSLDRGGEKLFF | TGTGCCACCAGTTTAGACAGGGGCGGTGAAAAACTGTTTTTT
TRBJ1-4 | . | TRBV7-9 | TRBD1 | CASSLTETGLTNEKLFF | TGTGCCAGCAGCTTAACCGAGACAGGGTTGACTAATGAAAAACTGTTTTTT
TRBJ2-7 | . | TRBV2 | . | CASSVYGGPYEQYF | TGTGCCAGCAGTGTTTACGGAGGGCCCTACGAGCAGTACTTC
TRBJ2-1 | . | TRBV28 | TRBD1 | CASSLGQQYNEQFF | TGTGCCAGCAGCTTGGGACAGCAGTACAATGAGCAGTTCTTC
TRBJ2-7 | . | TRBV27 | . | CASSLRGGLEQYF | TGTGCCAGCAGTCTCAGAGGTGGGTTGGAGCAGTACTTC
TRBJ1-1 | . | TRBV5-4 | TRBD1 | CASSSPTGGANTEAFF | TGTGCCAGCAGCTCACCCACAGGGGGCGCAAACACTGAAGCTTTCTTT
TRBJ2-1 | . | TRBV9 | TRBD2 | CASTPSSGIYNEQFF | TGTGCCAGCACCCCTTCTAGCGGTATTTACAATGAGCAGTTCTTC
TRBJ2-7 | once | TRBV28 | . | CASSPRDWSYEQYF | TGTGCCAGCAGTCCCCGGGACTGGTCCTACGAGCAGTACTTC
TRBJ2-3 | . | TRBV7-9 | TRBD2 | CASSPWREWVTDTQYF | TGTGCCAGCAGCCCCTGGCGGGAGTGGGTCACAGATACGCAGTATTTT
TRBJ1-1 | . | TRBV13 | TRBD1 | CASSRDRGRAFF | TGTGCCAGCAGCCGGGACAGGGGGCGAGCTTTCTTT
TRBJ2-7 | . | TRBV27 | TRBD2 | CASSLSPPGLAGDYEQYF | TGTGCCAGCAGTTTATCCCCCCCCGGACTAGCGGGAGACTACGAGCAGTACTTC
TRBJ2-3 | . | TRBV28 | TRBD2 | CASSTGTSEGTDTQYF | TGTGCCAGCAGTACAGGGACTAGCGAAGGCACAGATACGCAGTATTTT
TRBJ2-1 | . | TRBV27 | TRBD2 | CASSKRSGGVQNEQFF | TGTGCCAGCAGTAAGCGTTCGGGGGGGGTCCAAAATGAGCAGTTCTTC
TRBJ1-1 | once | TRBV7-9 | . | CASSPLGGTEAFF | TGTGCCAGCAGCCCTTTGGGGGGAACTGAAGCTTTCTTT
TRBJ1-2 | . | TRBV28 | TRBD1 | CASRAGTGGYGYTF | TGTGCCAGCAGAGCCGGGACAGGGGGCTATGGCTACACCTTC
TRBJ2-1 | . | TRBV4-1 | TRBD1 | CASSPPLVERGRKNEQFF | TGCGCCAGCAGCCCCCCGCTGGTGGAGAGGGGGCGCAAGAATGAGCAGTTCTTC
TRBJ2-7 | . | TRBV5-1 | TRBD2 | CASSFGLADPYEQYF | TGCGCCAGCAGCTTCGGACTAGCGGACCCCTACGAGCAGTACTTC
TRBJ1-6 | . | TRBV5-6 | TRBD1 | CASSLQTGKSPLHF | TGTGCCAGCAGCTTGCAGACAGGGAAATCACCCCTCCACTTT
TRBJ2-5 | . | TRBV4-2 | . | CASSQGLAEETQYF | TGTGCCAGCAGCCAGGGACTGGCAGAAGAGACCCAGTACTTC
TRBJ2-7 | . | TRBV7-8 | . | CASSFEATISYEQYF | TGTGCCAGCAGCTTTGAGGCTACCATCTCCTACGAGCAGTACTTC
TRBJ2-2 | . | TRBV5-5 | TRBD1 | CASSLQRTGITGELFF | TGTGCCAGCAGCTTGCAGAGGACAGGGATCACCGGGGAGCTGTTTTTT
TRBJ2-1 | . | TRBV29-1 | . | CSVRAGRHYNEQFF | TGCAGCGTAAGGGCAGGGCGGCACTACAATGAGCAGTTCTTC
TRBJ2-2 | . | TRBV6-5 | TRBD1 | CASSNDRVVGGELFF | TGTGCCAGCAGCAACGACAGGGTGGTTGGCGGGGAGCTGTTTTTT
TRBJ2-7 | . | TRBV13 | . | CASSATGLWDYEQYF | TGTGCCAGCAGCGCAACAGGCCTGTGGGACTACGAGCAGTACTTC
TRBJ2-7 | . | TRBV28 | . | CASSFERDFHSYEQYF | TGTGCCAGCAGTTTCGAGAGGGACTTCCACTCCTACGAGCAGTACTTC
TRBJ1-1 | . | TRBV10-3 | TRBD1 | CAISEPGQGIWNTEAFF | TGTGCCATCAGTGAGCCGGGACAGGGTATTTGGAACACTGAAGCTTTCTTT
TRBJ1-5 | once | TRBV28 | . | CASSAVWTGSNQPQHF | TGTGCCAGCAGTGCCGTTTGGACGGGAAGCAATCAGCCCCAGCATTTT
TRBJ2-5 | . | TRBV6-5 | . | CASRNSGDQETQYF | TGTGCCAGCAGGAACTCTGGTGACCAAGAGACCCAGTACTTC
TRBJ2-5 | . | TRBV7-3 | TRBD2 | CASSSGGSQETQYF | TGTGCCAGCAGTAGCGGGGGGTCCCAAGAGACCCAGTACTTC
TRBJ2-7 | . | TRBV7-2 | TRBD2 | CASSFSGGAYEQYF | TGTGCCAGCAGCTTTAGCGGGGGGGCCTACGAGCAGTACTTC
TRBJ2-2 | . | TRBV30 | . | CACSGNTGELFF | TGTGCCTGTTCAGGGAACACCGGGGAGCTGTTTTTT
TRBJ2-1 | . | TRBV5-5 | TRBD2 | CASSFSGRANLVDEQFF | TGTGCCAGCAGCTTTAGCGGGAGGGCCAATTTAGTCGATGAGCAGTTCTTC
TRBJ2-7 | . | TRBV11-2 | TRBD2 | CASSSRGLAGVYEQYF | TGTGCCAGCAGCTCTAGGGGACTAGCGGGCGTTTACGAGCAGTACTTC
TRBJ1-2 | . | TRBV5-6 | . | CASSLGGQPYGYTF | TGTGCCAGCAGCTTGGGCGGGCAGCCCTATGGCTACACCTTC
TRBJ2-1 | . | TRBV7-9 | TRBD2 | CASSLSGRAYEQFF | TGTGCCAGCAGCCTTAGCGGGAGGGCCTATGAGCAGTTCTTC
TRBJ1-2 | once | TRBV7-2 | . | CAISTDPNYGYTF | TGTGCCATCTCGACAGACCCTAACTATGGCTACACCTTC
TRBJ1-5 | . | TRBV15 | . | CATSSGGVSNQPQHF | TGTGCCACCAGCAGCGGCGGGGTGAGCAATCAGCCCCAGCATTTT
TRBJ2-3 | . | TRBV28 | TRBD1 | CASSSVPRQGATDTQYF | TGTGCCAGCAGTTCCGTCCCACGACAGGGGGCCACAGATACGCAGTATTTT
TRBJ2-3 | . | TRBV13 | TRBD1 | CASSEQGSDTQYF | TGTGCCAGCAGCGAACAGGGGTCCGATACGCAGTATTTT
TRBJ2-5 | once | TRBV2 | . | CASNPGVEGETQYF | TGTGCCAGCAACCCGGGGGTCGAGGGAGAGACCCAGTACTTC
TRBJ1-6 | . | TRBV6-6 | . | CASSYSRGLPLHF | TGTGCCAGCAGTTACTCACGGGGGTTACCCCTCCACTTT